The entry below describes one TCR beta chain. The sample originates from a study of T-cell memory formation after mild COVID-19. TCRdb used MiXCR to reprocess the 5' RACE reads, holding one entry per CDR3 protein. The sample has about half a million distinct CDR3 sequences, over 15% seen once. The clonotype was recovered from an adult woman who had mild COVID-19 (a few samples of this study predate the infection). Cell type and time point are not known. Material: PBMCs or a T cell subset sorted from them (not recorded which).

The CDR3 reads CASSPGYGEKLFF. In DNA, the CDR3 is TGTGCCAGCTCACCAGGGTATGGTGAAAAACTGTTTTTT. The J gene is TRBJ1-4, the V gene TRBV18; D unresolved. The germline V gene has CDR1 KGHSH and CDR2 LQKENI. V dropped 2 bases and J dropped 7 bases, with 8 bases sitting between them. This CDR3 is built from 13 residues.